These 6 T cell receptor beta chains were all obtained from the same sample, sequenced in a study of blood T cell repertoires in COVID-19. Sequencing used immunoSEQ multiplex PCR; TCRdb keeps in-frame clones, though not all of them. There are fewer than 30,000 clones in the sample; 85% to 90% occur only once, and roughly 23% lies in the top ten. The source material was peripheral blood. The receptor set was obtained from a human donor in a cohort sampled during active COVID-19.

V gene TRBV3-1 (or the pseudogene TRBV3-2) combines with J gene TRBJ2-6, with 7 bases that match TRBD1. The CDR3 runs to 16 residues. Germline V gives CDR1 LGHDT, CDR2 YNNKEL (reference sequence). After removal of 2 bases from V and 2 bases from J, the junction contained 3 bases not matched to a gene. CDR3 in amino acids: CASSQRDRAGANVLTF. The CDR3 DNA sequence: TGTGCCAGCAGCCAAAGAGACAGGGCTGGGGCCAACGTCCTGACTTTC.

The DNA of the CDR3 is TGTGCCAGCAGCTTGAGCTCTGGAAACACCATATATTTT. Its protein is CASSLSSGNTIYF. The V and J genes are TRBV7-2 and TRBJ1-3; D not resolved. The CDR3 is 13 amino acids. Germline CDR1 SGHTA, CDR2 FQGNSA. V gave up 3 bases and J gave up 0 bases, with 3 bases separating them. Together with reference TRBV7-2 and TRBJ1-3, the CDR3 gives the full variable domain: GAGVSQSPSNKVTEKGKDVELRCDPISGHTALYWYRQSLGQGLEFLIYFQGNSAPDKSGLPSDRFSAERTGGSVSTLTIQRTQQEDSAVYLCASSLSSGNTIYFGEGSWLTVV.

V and J are TRBV2 and TRBJ1-6, with D possibly matching TRBD1 (6 bases). Germline V gene lookup returns CDR1 SNHLY and CDR2 FYNNEI. This CDR3 is 15 amino acids long. Trimming took off 6 bases at V and 3 bases at J, with 12 bases between the two ends. CDR3 amino acids: CASRGYRDYNSPLHF. The CDR3 DNA is TGTGCCAGCAGGGGCTACAGGGACTATAATTCACCCCTCCACTTT.

The rearrangement uses TRBV7-6 and TRBJ2-5, with 7 bases fitting TRBD2. V lost 5 bases and J lost 2; bases outside the gene matches: 8. CDR3 length: 15 residues. Germline V gene lookup returns CDR1 SGHVS and CDR2 FNYEAQ. The CDR3 coding sequence is TGTGCCAGCAGCAATGGCGGGGGTGAACAAGAGACCCAGTACTTC. Translation gives CASSNGGGEQETQYF.

This chain joins TRBV27 and TRBJ2-3; D gene ambiguous. With 4 bases removed from V and 3 bases from J, the gap between germline ends came to 11 bases. CDR1 and CDR2 from the germline V gene are MNHEY and SMNVEV (reference sequence). The CDR3 extends over 14 amino acids. The CDR3 DNA reads TGTGCCAGCAGTTCCCAAACAGCTACAGATACGCAGTATTTT. Amino acids: CASSSQTATDTQYF.

This chain uses TRBV5-1 with TRBJ2-3; D gene unclear. Germline CDR1 and CDR2: SGHRS and YFSETQ. The V end lost 1 base, the J end lost 6 bases, and 18 bases lay between the germline ends. This CDR3 has 16 residues. The CDR3 DNA reads TGCGCCAGCAGCTTGCGGCTCAGCCCAATGGGCGATACGCAGTATTTT. Its translation: CASSLRLSPMGDTQYF.